This TCR beta chain was documented in a study of blood T cell repertoires in COVID-19. CDR1 is SGHTA and CDR2 is FQGNSA in the germline V gene. The V gene end was trimmed by 8 bases and the J gene end by 3 bases; junction bases not matched to a gene: 7. This CDR3 has 15 residues. Sequenced by immunoSEQ multiplex PCR; TCRdb stores in-frame clones only, minus some. The repertoire holds roughly 150,000 clones, with more than 60% as singletons. The source material was peripheral blood. This rearrangement joins TRBV7-2 to TRBJ2-5, with 12 nucleotides matching TRBD2. The sequence was obtained from a man aged 65 to 85 with acute or convalescent COVID-19. CDR3 residues: CASRLTSGRKETQYF. The CDR3 DNA sequence: TGTGCCAGCCGACTAACTAGCGGGAGGAAAGAGACCCAGTACTTC. The full variable domain, with the rest looked up from reference TRBV7-2 and TRBJ2-5, is GAGVSQSPSNKVTEKGKDVELRCDPISGHTALYWYRQSLGQGLEFLIYFQGNSAPDKSGLPSDRFSAERTGGSVSTLTIQRTQQEDSAVYLCASRLTSGRKETQYFGPGTRLLVL.